This T cell receptor (beta chain) is drawn from a study of control samples from healthy donors and cancer patients. The repertoire was sequenced with immunoSEQ multiplex PCR; TCRdb's copy has only in-frame clones and lacks some. The table lists approximately 170,000 clones, more than 80% of them singletons. The germline gives CDR1 LGHNA, CDR2 YSLEER. The V and J ends lost 2 bases and 8 bases respectively, with 13 bases between them. CDR3 size: 14 residues. This TCR was sampled from a man aged 25 to 45 in good health. The genes are TRBV4-3 and TRBJ2-1; TRBD1 or TRBD2 may be the D gene (6 bases each). The material sequenced was blood. In nucleotides, the CDR3 is TGCGCCAGCAGCCAATTGGGGGGCAGGGATGAGCAGTTCTTC. Translating it yields CASSQLGGRDEQFF.